This TCR beta chain was sequenced for a study of OX40 agonist ivuxolimab in advanced cancers. In the study overall: Every 2 weeks, patients got intravenous ivuxolimab at one of six dose levels (0.01-10 mg/kg). Averaging 60 years in age, with a range of 23 to 79, the cohort was more than 75% male.

CDR1 is LNHDA, CDR2 SQIVND, per germline (reference sequence). This CDR3 region has 16 residues. V lost 4 bases to trimming and J lost 4 bases; unmatched junction nucleotides: 11. Assay used: immunoSEQ multiplex PCR; TCRdb lists only in-frame clones, some missing. The sample yields 55,000 to 75,000 clones, 92% seen once. V is TRBV19 and J is TRBJ1-2; 8 positions match TRBD1. The clonotype originates from an adult with an advanced solid tumor such as melanoma, head and neck, liver or kidney cancer. The sample here was CD4+ or CD8+ T cells sorted from blood, taken in a trial of the OX40 agonist ivuxolimab. The CDR3 DNA is TGTGCCAGTAGTACCCTACAGGGGGAAATGGGCTATGGCTACACCTTC. As protein: CASSTLQGEMGYGYTF.